These T cell receptor beta chains were read from a single sample in a study of cytomegalovirus exposure and HLA in healthy donors. Some clones are missing from TCRdb's copy, which holds only in-frame ones; the method was immunoSEQ multiplex PCR. This table lists about 50,000 clones. The sequenced sample was PBMCs. All receptors derive from a woman aged 35 to 49 in good health and CMV-seronegative. The CDR3 runs from the conserved cysteine through the conserved F or W. A D gene is named only where the DNA matches it firmly.

>TRBJ1-1|11|-|TRBV20-1
TGCAGTGCCGGAGGGAACACTGAAGCTTTCTTT
CSAGGNTEAFF
>TRBJ2-1|16|-|TRBV27
TGTGCCAGCAGTTTGGGTGTCGCGGTCGCTTACAATGAGCAGTTCTTC
CASSLGVAVAYNEQFF
>TRBJ2-1|15|TRBD2|TRBV6-1
TGTGCCAGCAGTGATTGGGCTAGCGGTTACAATGAGCAGTTCTTC
CASSDWASGYNEQFF
>TRBJ2-6|16|-|TRBV7-3
TGTGCCAGCAGCCTTCTCGTAGGGGATGGGGCCAACGTCCTGACTTTC
CASSLLVGDGANVLTF
>TRBJ2-5|11|-|TRBV11-2
TGTGCCAGCAGCCAGGGATCGACCCAGTACTTC
CASSQGSTQYF
>TRBJ1-1|13|-|TRBV2
TGTGCCAGCGCGGAAATAGGGGTTATTGAAGCTTTCTTT
CASAEIGVIEAFF
>TRBJ2-1|17|TRBD1|TRBV4-2
TGTGCCAGCAGCTTCAGACTAAGGACAGGGACGGACAATGAGCAGTTCTTC
CASSFRLRTGTDNEQFF
>TRBJ1-4|12|-|TRBV30
TGTGCCTGGTCGGGAACTAATGAAAAACTGTTTTTT
CAWSGTNEKLFF
>TRBJ2-5|17|-|TRBV10-1
TGCGCCAGCAGTGAGTCGAGACTTAAAGCGATCCACGAGACCCAGTACTTC
CASSESRLKAIHETQYF
>TRBJ2-7|14|-|TRBV7-8
TGTGCCAGCAGCTTAGAAGTAGTGGCCTACGAGCAGTACTTC
CASSLEVVAYEQYF
>TRBJ1-4|12|TRBD1|TRBV9
TGTGCCAGCAGCGTGGGACAGGGGGAACTGTTTTTT
CASSVGQGELFF
>TRBJ2-6|11|-|TRBV20-1
TGCAGTGCTGAGGGGGCCAACGTCCTGACTTTC
CSAEGANVLTF